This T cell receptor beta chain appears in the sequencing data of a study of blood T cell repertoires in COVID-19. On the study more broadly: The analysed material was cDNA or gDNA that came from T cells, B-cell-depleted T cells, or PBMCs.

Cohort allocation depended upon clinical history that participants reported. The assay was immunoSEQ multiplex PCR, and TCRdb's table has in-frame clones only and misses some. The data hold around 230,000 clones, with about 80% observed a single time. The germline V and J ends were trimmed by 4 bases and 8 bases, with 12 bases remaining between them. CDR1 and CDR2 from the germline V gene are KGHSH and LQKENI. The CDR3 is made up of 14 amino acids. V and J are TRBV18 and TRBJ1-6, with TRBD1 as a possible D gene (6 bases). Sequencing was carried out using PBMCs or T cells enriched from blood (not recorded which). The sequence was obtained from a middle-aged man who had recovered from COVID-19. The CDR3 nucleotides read TGTGCCAGCTCACTCCAGGGGATGGATTCACCCCTCCACTTT. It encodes CASSLQGMDSPLHF.